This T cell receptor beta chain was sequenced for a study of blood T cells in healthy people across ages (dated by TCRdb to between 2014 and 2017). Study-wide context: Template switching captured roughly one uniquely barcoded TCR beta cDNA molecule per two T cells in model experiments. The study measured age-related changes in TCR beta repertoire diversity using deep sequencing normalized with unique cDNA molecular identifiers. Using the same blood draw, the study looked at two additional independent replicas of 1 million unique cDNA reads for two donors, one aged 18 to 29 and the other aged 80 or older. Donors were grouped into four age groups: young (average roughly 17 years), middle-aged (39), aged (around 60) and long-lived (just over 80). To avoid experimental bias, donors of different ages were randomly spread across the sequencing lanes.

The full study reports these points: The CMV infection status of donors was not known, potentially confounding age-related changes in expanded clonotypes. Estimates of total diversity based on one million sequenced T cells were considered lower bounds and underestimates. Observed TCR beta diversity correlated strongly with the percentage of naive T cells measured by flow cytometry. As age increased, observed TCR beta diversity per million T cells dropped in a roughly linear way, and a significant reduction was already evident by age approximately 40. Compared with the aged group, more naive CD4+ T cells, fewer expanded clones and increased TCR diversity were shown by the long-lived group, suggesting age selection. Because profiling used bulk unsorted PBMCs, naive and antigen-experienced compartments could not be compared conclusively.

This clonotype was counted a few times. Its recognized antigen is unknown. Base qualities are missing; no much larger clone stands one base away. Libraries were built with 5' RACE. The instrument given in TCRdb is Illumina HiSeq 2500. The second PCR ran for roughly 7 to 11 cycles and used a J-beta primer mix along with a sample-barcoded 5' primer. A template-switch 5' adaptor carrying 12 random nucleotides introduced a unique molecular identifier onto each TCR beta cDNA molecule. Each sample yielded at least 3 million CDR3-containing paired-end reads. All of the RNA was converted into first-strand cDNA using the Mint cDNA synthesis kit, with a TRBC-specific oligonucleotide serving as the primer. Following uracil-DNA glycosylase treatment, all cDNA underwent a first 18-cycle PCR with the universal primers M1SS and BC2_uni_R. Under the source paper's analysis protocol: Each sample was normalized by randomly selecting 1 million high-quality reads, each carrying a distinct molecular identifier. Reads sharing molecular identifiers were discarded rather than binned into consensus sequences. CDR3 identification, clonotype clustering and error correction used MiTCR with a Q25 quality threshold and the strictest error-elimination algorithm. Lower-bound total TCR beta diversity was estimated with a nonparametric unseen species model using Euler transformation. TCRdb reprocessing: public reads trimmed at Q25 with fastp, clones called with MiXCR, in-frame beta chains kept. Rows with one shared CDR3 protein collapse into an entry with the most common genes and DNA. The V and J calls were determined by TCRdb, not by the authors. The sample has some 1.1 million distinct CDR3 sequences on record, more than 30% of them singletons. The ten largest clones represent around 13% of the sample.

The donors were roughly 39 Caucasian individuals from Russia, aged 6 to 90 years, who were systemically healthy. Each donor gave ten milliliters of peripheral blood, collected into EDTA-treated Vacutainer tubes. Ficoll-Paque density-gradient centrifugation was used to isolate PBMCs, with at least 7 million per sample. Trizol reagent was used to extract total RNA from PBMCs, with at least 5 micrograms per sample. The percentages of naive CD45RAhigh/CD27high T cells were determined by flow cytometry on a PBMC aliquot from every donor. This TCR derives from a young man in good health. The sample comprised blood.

The nucleotide sequence is given as TGTGCCAGCAGCTTGTGGGGGGCAAATCAGCCCCAGCATTTT. Translated, this is CASSLWGANQPQHF. Recombination joined TRBV7-2 with TRBJ1-5; D gene: possibly TRBD1, on 6 matching bases. The germline V gene sets CDR1 to SGHTA and CDR2 to FQGNSA. V is shortened by 3 bases, J by 4 bases, and the region joining them spans 10 bases. From the cysteine up to the phenylalanine, the CDR3 has a length of 14 residues. Just CDR3 DNA is preserved here, 42 bases in frame from base 1.